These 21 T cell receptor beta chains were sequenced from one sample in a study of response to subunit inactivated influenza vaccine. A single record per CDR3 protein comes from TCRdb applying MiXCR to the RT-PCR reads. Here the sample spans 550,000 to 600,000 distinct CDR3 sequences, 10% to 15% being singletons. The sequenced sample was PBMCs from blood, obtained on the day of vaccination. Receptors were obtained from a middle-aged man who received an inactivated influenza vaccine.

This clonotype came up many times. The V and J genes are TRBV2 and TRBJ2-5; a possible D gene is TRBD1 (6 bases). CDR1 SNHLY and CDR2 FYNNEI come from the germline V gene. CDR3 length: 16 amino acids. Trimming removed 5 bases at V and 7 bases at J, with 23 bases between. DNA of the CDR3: TGTGCCAGCAGTTATTCCCGGGACAAAAAGAGCGGGACCCAGTACTTC. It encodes CASSYSRDKKSGTQYF.

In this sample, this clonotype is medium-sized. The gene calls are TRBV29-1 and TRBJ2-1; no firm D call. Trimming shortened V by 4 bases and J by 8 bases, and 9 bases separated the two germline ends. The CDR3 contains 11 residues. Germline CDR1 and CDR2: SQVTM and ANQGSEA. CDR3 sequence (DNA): TGCAGCGTTGGTTTCCTGGATGAGCAGTTCTTC. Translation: CSVGFLDEQFF.

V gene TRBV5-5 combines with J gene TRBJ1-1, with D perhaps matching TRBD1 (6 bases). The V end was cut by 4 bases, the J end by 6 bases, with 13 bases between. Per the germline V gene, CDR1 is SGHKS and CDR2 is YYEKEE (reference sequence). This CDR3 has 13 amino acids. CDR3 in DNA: TGTGCCAGCAGCAGGGGGGGAGACGCTGAAGCTTTCTTT. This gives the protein CASSRGGDAEAFF.

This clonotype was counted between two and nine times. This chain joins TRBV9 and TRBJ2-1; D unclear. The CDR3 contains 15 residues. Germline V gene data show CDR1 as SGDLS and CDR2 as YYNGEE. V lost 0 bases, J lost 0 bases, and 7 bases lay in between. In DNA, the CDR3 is TGTGCCAGCAGCGTAGAAGTGGGCTCCTACAATGAGCAGTTCTTC. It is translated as CASSVEVGSYNEQFF.

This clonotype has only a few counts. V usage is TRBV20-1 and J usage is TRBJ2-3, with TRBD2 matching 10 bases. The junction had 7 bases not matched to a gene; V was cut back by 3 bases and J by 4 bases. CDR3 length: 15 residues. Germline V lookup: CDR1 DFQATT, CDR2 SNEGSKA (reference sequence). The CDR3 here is CSARWEREGPDTQYF. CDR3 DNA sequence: TGCAGTGCTAGGTGGGAGCGGGAGGGCCCAGATACGCAGTATTTT.

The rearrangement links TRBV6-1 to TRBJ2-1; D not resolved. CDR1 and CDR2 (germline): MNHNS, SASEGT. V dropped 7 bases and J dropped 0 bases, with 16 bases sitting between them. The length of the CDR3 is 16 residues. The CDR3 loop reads CASKEDGHLSYNEQFF. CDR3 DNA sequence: TGTGCCAGCAAGGAAGATGGGCATCTCTCCTACAATGAGCAGTTCTTC.

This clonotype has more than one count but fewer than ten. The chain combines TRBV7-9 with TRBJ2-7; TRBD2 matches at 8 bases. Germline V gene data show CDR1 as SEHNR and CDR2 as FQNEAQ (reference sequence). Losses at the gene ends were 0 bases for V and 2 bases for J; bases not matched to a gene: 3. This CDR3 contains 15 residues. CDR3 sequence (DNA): TGTGCCAGCAGCTTAGCGGTCGGGGGGGCCTACGAGCAGTACTTC. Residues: CASSLAVGGAYEQYF. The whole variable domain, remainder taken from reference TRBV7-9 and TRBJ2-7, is DTGVSQNPRHKITKRGQNVTFRCDPISEHNRLYWYRQTLGQGPEFLTYFQNEAQLEKSRLLSDRFSAERPKGSFSTLEIQRTEQGDSAMYLCASSLAVGGAYEQYFGPGTRLTVT.

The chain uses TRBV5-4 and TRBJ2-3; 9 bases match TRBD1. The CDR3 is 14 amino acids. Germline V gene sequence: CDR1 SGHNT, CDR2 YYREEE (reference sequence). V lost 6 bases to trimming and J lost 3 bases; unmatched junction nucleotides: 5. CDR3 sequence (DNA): TGTGCCAGCACCCCCGGACAGGGGACAGATACGCAGTATTTT. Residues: CASTPGQGTDTQYF.

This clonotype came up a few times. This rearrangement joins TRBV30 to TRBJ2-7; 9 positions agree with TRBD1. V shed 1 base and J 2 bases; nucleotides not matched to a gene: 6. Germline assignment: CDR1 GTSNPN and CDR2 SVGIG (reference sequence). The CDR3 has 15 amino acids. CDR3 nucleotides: TGTGCCTGGAGTGCTTCAGGGACAGGGACCTACGAGCAGTACTTC. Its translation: CAWSASGTGTYEQYF.

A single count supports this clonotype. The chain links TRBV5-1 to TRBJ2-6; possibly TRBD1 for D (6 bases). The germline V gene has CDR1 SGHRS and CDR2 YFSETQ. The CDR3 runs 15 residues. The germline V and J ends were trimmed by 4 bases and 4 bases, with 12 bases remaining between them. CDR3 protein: CASSISGAGANVLTF. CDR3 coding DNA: TGCGCCAGCAGCATATCAGGGGCCGGGGCCAACGTCCTGACTTTC.

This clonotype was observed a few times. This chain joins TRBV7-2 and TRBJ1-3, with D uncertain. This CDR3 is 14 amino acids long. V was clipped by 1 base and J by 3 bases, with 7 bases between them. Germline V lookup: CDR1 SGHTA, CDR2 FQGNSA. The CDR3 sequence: CASSLVALGNTIYF. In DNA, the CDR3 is TGTGCCAGCAGCTTAGTGGCCCTTGGAAACACCATATATTTT.

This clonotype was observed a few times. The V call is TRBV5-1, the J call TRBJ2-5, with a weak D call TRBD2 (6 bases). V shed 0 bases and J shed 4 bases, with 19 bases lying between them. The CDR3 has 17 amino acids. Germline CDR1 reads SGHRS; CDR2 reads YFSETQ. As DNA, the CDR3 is TGCGCCAGCAGCTTGGGGGGGACTCCGTTAGGTGGAGAGACCCAGTACTTC. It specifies CASSLGGTPLGGETQYF.

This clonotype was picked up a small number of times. Here the CDR3 reads CASSLDAGSNQPQHF. DNA for the CDR3: TGCGCCAGCAGCTTGGACGCAGGCTCCAATCAGCCCCAGCATTTT. The rearrangement joins TRBV5-1 to TRBJ1-5; D remains unclear. The germline gives CDR1 SGHRS, CDR2 YFSETQ. Trimming took off 0 bases at V and 3 bases at J, with 10 bases between the two ends. The CDR3 has 15 residues.

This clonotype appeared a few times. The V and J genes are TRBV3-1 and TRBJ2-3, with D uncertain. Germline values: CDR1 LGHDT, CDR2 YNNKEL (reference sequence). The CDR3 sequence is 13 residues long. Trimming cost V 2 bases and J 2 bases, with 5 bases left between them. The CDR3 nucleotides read TGTGCCAGCAGCCAATCAGACACAGATACGCAGTATTTT. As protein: CASSQSDTDTQYF.

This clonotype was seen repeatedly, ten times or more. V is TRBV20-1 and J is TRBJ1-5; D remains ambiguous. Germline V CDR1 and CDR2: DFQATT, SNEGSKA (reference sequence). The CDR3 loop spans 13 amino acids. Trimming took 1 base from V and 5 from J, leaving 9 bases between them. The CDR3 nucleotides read TGCAGTGCTAGAGGATCTGACTATCAGCCCCAGCATTTT. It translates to CSARGSDYQPQHF.

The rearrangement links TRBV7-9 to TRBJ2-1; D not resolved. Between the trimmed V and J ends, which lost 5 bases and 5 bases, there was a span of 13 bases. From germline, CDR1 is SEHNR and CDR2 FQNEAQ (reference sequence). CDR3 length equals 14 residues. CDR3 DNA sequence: TGTGCCAGCAGCCCCATCGCTAATGACAATGAGCAGTTCTTC. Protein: CASSPIANDNEQFF.

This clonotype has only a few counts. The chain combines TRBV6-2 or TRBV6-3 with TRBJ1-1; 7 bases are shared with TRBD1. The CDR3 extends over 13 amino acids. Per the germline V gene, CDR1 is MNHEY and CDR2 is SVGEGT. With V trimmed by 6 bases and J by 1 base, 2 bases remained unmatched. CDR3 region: CASRRTGNTEAFF. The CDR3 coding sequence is TGTGCCAGCAGACGGACAGGGAACACTGAAGCTTTCTTT.

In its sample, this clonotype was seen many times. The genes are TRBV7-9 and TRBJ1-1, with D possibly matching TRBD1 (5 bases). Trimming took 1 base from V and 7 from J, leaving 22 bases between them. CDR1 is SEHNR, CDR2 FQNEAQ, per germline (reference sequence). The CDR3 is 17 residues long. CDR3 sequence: CASSLGTIVRSAHEAFF. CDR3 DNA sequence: TGTGCCAGCAGCTTAGGGACAATAGTCCGTTCCGCGCATGAAGCTTTCTTT. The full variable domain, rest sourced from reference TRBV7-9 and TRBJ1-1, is DTGVSQNPRHKITKRGQNVTFRCDPISEHNRLYWYRQTLGQGPEFLTYFQNEAQLEKSRLLSDRFSAERPKGSFSTLEIQRTEQGDSAMYLCASSLGTIVRSAHEAFFGQGTRLTVV.

In DNA, the CDR3 is TGTGCCAGCACCAAGGGAGGGAACACCGGGGAGCTGTTTTTT. This gives the protein CASTKGGNTGELFF. The genes are TRBV5-4 and TRBJ2-2; D may be TRBD2 (6 bases). V was shortened by 6 bases and J by 1 base, with 10 bases between the two germline ends. The CDR3 extends over 14 amino acids. Germline CDR1 reads SGHNT; CDR2 reads YYREEE (reference sequence).

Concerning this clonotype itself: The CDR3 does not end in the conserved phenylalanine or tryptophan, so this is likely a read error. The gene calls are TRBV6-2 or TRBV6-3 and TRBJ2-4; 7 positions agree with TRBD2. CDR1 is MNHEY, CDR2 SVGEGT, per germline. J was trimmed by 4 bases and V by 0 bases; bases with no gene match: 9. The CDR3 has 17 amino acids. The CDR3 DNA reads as TGTGCCAGCAGTTACTCGATATCTAGCGGAGAAAAAAACATTCAGTACTAC. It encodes CASSYSISSGEKNIQYY.

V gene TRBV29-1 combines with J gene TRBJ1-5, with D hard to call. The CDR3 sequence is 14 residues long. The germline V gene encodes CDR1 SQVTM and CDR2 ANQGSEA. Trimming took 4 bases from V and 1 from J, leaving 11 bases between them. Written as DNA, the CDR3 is TGCAGCGTTGTGGTGGGGTTCAGCAATCAGCCCCAGCATTTT. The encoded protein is CSVVVGFSNQPQHF.